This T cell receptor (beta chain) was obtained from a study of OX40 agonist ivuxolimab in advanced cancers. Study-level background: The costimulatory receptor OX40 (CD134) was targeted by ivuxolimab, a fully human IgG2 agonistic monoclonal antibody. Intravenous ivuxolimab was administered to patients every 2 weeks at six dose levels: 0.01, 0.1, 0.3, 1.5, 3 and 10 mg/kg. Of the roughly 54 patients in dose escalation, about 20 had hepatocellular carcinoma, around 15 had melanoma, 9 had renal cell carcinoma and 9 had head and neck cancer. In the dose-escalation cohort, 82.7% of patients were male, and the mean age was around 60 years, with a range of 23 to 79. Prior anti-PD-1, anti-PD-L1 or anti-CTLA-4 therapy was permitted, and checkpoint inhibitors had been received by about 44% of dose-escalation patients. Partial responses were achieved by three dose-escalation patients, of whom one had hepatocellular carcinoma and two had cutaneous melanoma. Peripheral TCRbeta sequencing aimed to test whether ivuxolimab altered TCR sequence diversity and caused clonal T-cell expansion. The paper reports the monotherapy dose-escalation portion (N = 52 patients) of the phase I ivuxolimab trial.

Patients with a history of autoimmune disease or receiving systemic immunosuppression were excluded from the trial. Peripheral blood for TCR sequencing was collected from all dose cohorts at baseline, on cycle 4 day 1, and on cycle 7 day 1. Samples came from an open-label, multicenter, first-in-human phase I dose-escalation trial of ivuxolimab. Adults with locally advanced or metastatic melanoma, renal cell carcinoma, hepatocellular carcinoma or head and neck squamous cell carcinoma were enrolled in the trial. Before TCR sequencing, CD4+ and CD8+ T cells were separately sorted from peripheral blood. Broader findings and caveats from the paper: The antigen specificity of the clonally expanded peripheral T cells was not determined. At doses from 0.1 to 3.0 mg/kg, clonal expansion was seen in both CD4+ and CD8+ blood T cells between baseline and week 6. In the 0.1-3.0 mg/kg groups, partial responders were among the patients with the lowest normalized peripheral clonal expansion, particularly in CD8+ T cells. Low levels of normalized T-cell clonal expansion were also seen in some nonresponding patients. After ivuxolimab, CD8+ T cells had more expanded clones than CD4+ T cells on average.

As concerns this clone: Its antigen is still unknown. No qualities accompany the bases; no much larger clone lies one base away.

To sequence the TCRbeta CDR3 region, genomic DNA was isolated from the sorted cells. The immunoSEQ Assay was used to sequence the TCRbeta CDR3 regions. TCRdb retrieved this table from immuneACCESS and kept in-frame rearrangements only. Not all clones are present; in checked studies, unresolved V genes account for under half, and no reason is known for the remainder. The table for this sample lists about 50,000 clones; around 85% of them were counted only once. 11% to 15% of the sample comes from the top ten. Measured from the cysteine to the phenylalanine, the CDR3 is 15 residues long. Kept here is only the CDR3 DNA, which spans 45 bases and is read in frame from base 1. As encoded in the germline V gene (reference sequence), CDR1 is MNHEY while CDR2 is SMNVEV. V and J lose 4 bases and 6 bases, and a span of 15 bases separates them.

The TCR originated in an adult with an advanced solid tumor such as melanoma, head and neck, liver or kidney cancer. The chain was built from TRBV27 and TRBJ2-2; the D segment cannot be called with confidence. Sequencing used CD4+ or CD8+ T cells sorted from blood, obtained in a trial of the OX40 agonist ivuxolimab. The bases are TGTGCCAGCAGTTACTCAGAGAGGTTGCCCGGGGAGCTGTTTTTT. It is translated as CASSYSERLPGELFF.